This TCR beta chain was observed in a study of T-cell memory formation after mild COVID-19 (dated by TCRdb to 2020 to 2022). Concerning the study at large: TCR sequence clusters from the two donors were largely donor specific. Longitudinal TCRalpha and TCRbeta repertoire sequencing tracked T-cell clones expanding and contracting after mild COVID-19 in a couple of donors. The cohort was made up of two young adult volunteers, one female and one male, who were previously healthy.

On the study overall, not on this receptor specifically: Clones that contracted from day 15 to 85 showed balanced CD4/CD8 phenotypes, whereas a second wave of clones that expanded from day 15 to 37 leaned towards CD4+. Only a couple of mild cases were covered by the study, and larger cohorts that include severe cases with pre-infection samples were considered necessary. Contracting CD4+ clones were found mainly in CM and EM memory subsets, while CD8+ clones were enriched in EMRA. Whether the second-wave clones peaking on day 37 were SARS-CoV-2 specific was not confirmed. Some responding clones were detected in pre-infection memory, which suggested that pre-existing cross-reactive memory T cells had joined the SARS-CoV-2 response.

Ficoll-Paque density gradient centrifugation was the method used to isolate PBMCs. The sequencer was an Illumina NovaSeq 6000. TCRalpha and TCRbeta cDNA libraries were built by 5'RACE with constant-segment primers, adding sample barcodes and unique molecular identifiers. RNA was extracted from every sample with Trizol reagent. The libraries were amplified in two PCR steps, and the second step added a second sample barcode and Illumina TruSeq adapters. Sequencing of the libraries was done on an Illumina NovaSeq, producing 2 x 150 bp paired-end reads. Regarding the original processing steps: Demultiplexing of reads and collapsing into UMI-guided consensus sequences were performed with migec v1.2.7. Using mixcr v2.1.11, the UMI consensuses were aligned to TRA and TRB V and J templates and assembled into clonotypes. A clonotype was counted as expanded or contracted only when both edgeR and NoisET called the clonotype significant, with the noise models trained on biological replicates. edgeR calls used a false discovery rate-adjusted p below 0.01 and a log2 fold-change threshold of 1. PCA with hierarchical clustering of max-normalized trajectories of the 1000 most abundant clonotypes was used as exploratory dynamics analysis. Separately sequenced CD4+ and CD8+ repertoires were used to assign a CD4 or CD8 phenotype to each responding clone. TCRdb applied fastp at Q25 and MiXCR to the public reads, then kept only in-frame beta chains. Identical CDR3 proteins give one entry, which carries the most common genes and DNA. Here the V and J calls rest on TCRdb's processing, not on the authors' analysis. The sample table shows 300,000 to 350,000 distinct CDR3 sequences, and roughly 19% are seen once. Around 21% of the sample is taken by the ten largest.

With respect to this clonotype: It lacks a known antigen. Per-base quality was not reported, and no clone a single base away is much larger than it.

V is cut back by 4 bases and J by 4 bases, with 8 bases in the junction unmatched. As encoded in the germline V gene, CDR1 is SGDLS while CDR2 is YYNGEE. The CDR3 starts with the cysteine, ends with the phenylalanine, and has 15 residues. Kept here is only the CDR3 DNA, which spans 45 bases and is read in frame from base 1. The rearrangement combines TRBV9 with TRBJ1-1; 9 bases in between match TRBD1. The receptor was isolated from a man between 18 and 35 years old who had mild COVID-19 (a few samples of this study predate the infection). The sample titles of this study are shuffled in the database, so cell type and time point are left out; the donor was told from shared clones. Sequenced sample: PBMCs or a T cell subset sorted from them (not recorded which). The DNA is as follows: TGTGCCAGCAGCCCCCAGACAGGGGGAGGCACTGAAGCTTTCTTT. The encoded protein is CASSPQTGGGTEAFF. The CDR3, completed at both ends by the reference TRBV9 and TRBJ1-1 genes, gives the full variable domain DSGVTQTPKHLITATGQRVTLRCSPRSGDLSVYWYQQSLDQGLQFLIQYYNGEERAKGNILERFSAQQFPDLHSELNLSSLELGDSALYFCASSPQTGGGTEAFFGQGTRLTVV.